The clone carrying this T cell receptor beta chain was recorded only once. This CDR3 has 15 amino acids. Trimming at V came to 0 bases and at J to 2 bases, leaving 0 bases not matched to a gene. Germline CDR1 LNHNV, CDR2 YYDKDF (reference sequence). This entry comes from a study of blood T cell repertoires in COVID-19. Across the study: The study drew acute and convalescent COVID-19 samples from the United States, Italy and Spain.

TCRdb keeps only in-frame clones here, not all; method: immunoSEQ multiplex PCR. The sample contains tens of thousands of clones, 90% to 95% of which appear only once. Material: peripheral blood. This TCR was recovered from a man between 60 and 75 years old with active or convalescent COVID-19. The gene calls are TRBV15 and TRBJ1-4, with 7 bases that match TRBD1. For the CDR3, the DNA is TGTGCCACCAGCAGAGAAGGGGGCACTAATGAAAAACTGTTTTTT. Its translation is CATSREGGTNEKLFF.